These T cell receptor beta chains were read from a single sample in a study of blood T cell repertoires in COVID-19. Assay used: immunoSEQ multiplex PCR; TCRdb lists only in-frame clones, some missing. The repertoire holds about 59,000 clones, almost 80% seen once, with about 12% in the top ten. Sample: peripheral blood. These receptors were collected from a man at least 80 years old with acute or convalescent COVID-19. The CDR3 runs from the conserved cysteine through the conserved F or W. Each record gives: V gene, J gene, clone size, D gene, CDR3 protein, CDR3 DNA. A D gene is named only where the DNA matches it firmly. Size tells how often a clone was seen (once, few, many) or the class of an expanded clone, and some rows leave it out.

>TRBV5-4|TRBJ2-3|once|-
CASSPPGTQIRTQYF
TGTGCCAGCAGCCCCCCGGGAACACAGATACGTACGCAGTATTTT
>TRBV7-2|TRBJ1-4|-|-
CASSLAKGGREKLFF
TGTGCCAGCAGCTTAGCTAAAGGGGGAAGGGAAAAACTGTTTTTT
>TRBV19|TRBJ2-2|-|TRBD1
CATTGGNTGELFF
TGTGCCACGACAGGGGGTAACACCGGGGAGCTGTTTTTT
>TRBV7-4|TRBJ2-7|-|TRBD2
CASSPRYSGANEQYF
TGTGCCAGCAGCCCCAGGTACAGCGGGGCGAACGAGCAGTACTTC
>TRBV28|TRBJ2-7|once|-
CASSSIREQYF
TGTGCCAGCAGTTCTATTCGCGAGCAGTACTTC
>TRBV5-1|TRBJ1-5|-|-
CASSLDSSNQPQHF
TGCGCCAGCAGCTTGGACAGTAGCAATCAGCCCCAGCATTTT
>TRBV19|TRBJ1-4|once|-
CASSIGFSSEKLFF
TGTGCCAGTAGTATTGGTTTTTCGAGTGAAAAACTGTTTTTT
>TRBV3-1/TRBV3-2|TRBJ2-7|few|TRBD2
CASSPIAGLTSYEQYF
TGTGCCAGCAGCCCAATAGCGGGATTGACCTCCTACGAGCAGTACTTC
>TRBV4-1|TRBJ2-5|-|TRBD2
CASSQVLAGASYF
TGCGCCAGCAGCCAAGTGCTAGCGGGGGCTTCTTACTTC
>TRBV7-2|TRBJ2-7|-|TRBD2
CASSLGLAENEQYF
TGTGCCAGCAGCTTAGGACTAGCGGAAAACGAGCAGTACTTC
>TRBV6-5|TRBJ1-1|few|-
CASSYSSGGNTEAFF
TGTGCCAGCAGTTACTCTTCTGGAGGGAACACTGAAGCTTTCTTT
>TRBV7-2|TRBJ2-1|-|-
CASSPDNEQFF
TGTGCCAGCAGCCCAGACAATGAGCAGTTCTTC
>TRBV4-1|TRBJ2-7|-|TRBD2
CASSQTPRTSGGNYEQYF
TGCGCCAGCAGCCAAACCCCTCGGACTAGCGGGGGGAACTACGAGCAGTACTTC
>TRBV10-3|TRBJ2-2|-|-
CAISETSPGELFF
TGTGCCATCAGTGAGACTAGCCCCGGGGAGCTGTTTTTT
>TRBV25-1|TRBJ1-6|-|TRBD1
CASQDRGNSPLHF
TGTGCCAGTCAGGACAGGGGGAATTCACCCCTCCACTTT
>TRBV6-6|TRBJ1-5|-|-
CASTLYSNQPQHF
TGTGCCAGCACCCTGTATAGCAATCAGCCCCAGCATTTT
>TRBV5-4|TRBJ2-5|few|TRBD2
CASRPRLAGGREQETQYF
TGTGCCAGCAGACCTAGACTAGCGGGGGGGCGGGAACAAGAGACCCAGTACTTC
>TRBV7-3|TRBJ1-3|once|-
CASSAGVGNTIYF
TGTGCCAGCAGCGCCGGGGTCGGAAACACCATATATTTT
>TRBV4-1|TRBJ1-1|-|-
CASSPMLGQMNTEAFF
TGCGCCAGCAGCCCAATGTTGGGACAAATGAACACTGAAGCTTTCTTT
>TRBV7-8|TRBJ2-2|-|-
CASSLEGVYGELFF
TGTGCCAGCAGCTTAGAAGGGGTTTACGGGGAGCTGTTTTTT
>TRBV24-1|TRBJ1-2|-|-
CATSDGFGGGYTF
TGTGCCACCAGTGATGGGTTTGGCGGTGGCTACACCTTC
>TRBV5-4|TRBJ2-7|once|TRBD1
CASSPDWDRRYEQYF
TGTGCCAGCAGCCCAGATTGGGACAGGCGGTACGAGCAGTACTTC
>TRBV10-3|TRBJ2-2|-|-
CAIKGNLNTGELFF
TGTGCCATCAAGGGGAACTTGAACACCGGGGAGCTGTTTTTT
>TRBV5-1|TRBJ1-3|once|-
CASSLTGSSGNTIYF
TGCGCCAGCAGCTTGACAGGGAGCTCTGGAAACACCATATATTTT
>TRBV5-1|TRBJ1-3|-|-
CASSATDSGNTIYF
TGCGCCAGCAGCGCGACTGACTCTGGAAACACCATATATTTT
>TRBV12-5|TRBJ1-4|-|TRBD1
CASGSGTENEKLFF
TGTGCTAGTGGTTCGGGGACAGAGAATGAAAAACTGTTTTTT